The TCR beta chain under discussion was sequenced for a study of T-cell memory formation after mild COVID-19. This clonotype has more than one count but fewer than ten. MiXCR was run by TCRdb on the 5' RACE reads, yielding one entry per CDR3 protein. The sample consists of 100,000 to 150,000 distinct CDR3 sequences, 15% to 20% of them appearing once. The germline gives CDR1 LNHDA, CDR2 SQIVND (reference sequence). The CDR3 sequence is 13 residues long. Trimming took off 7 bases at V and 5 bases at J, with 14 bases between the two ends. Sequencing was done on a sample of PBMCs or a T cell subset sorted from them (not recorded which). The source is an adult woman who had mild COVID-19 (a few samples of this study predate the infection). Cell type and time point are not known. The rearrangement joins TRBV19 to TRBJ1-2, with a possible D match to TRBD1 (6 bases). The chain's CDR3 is CASNLQGSYGYTF. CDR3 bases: TGTGCCAGTAACCTACAGGGTTCTTATGGCTACACCTTC. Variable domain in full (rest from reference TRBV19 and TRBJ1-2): DGGITQSPKYLFRKEGQNVTLSCEQNLNHDAMYWYRQDPGQGLRLIYYSQIVNDFQKGDIAEGYSVSREKKESFPLTVTSAQKNPTAFYLCASNLQGSYGYTFGSGTRLTVV.